The 17 T cell receptor beta chains below all came from one sample that was sequenced in a study of T-cell reconstitution after alpha-beta-depleted transplantation in children. Preparation of the TCRbeta library was carried out with unique molecular identifiers. TCRdb passed the PCR reads through MiXCR, listing each CDR3 protein once. The data show about 340,000 distinct CDR3 sequences, 10% seen once. The sequencing used PBMCs from the stem cell graft donor, collected from the stem cell graft. The receptor set was obtained from a human donor who donated a stem cell graft to a child with acute lymphoblastic leukemia.

This clonotype was found a few times. The chain couples TRBV11-2 to TRBJ2-1; 7 bases are shared with TRBD2. The germline V gene encodes CDR1 SGHAT and CDR2 FQNNGV. This CDR3 has 15 residues. The V segment lost 1 base and the J segment 1 base; nucleotides outside the gene matches: 1. CDR3 coding DNA: TGTGCCAGCAGCTTAGGGACTAGATCCTACAATGAGCAGTTCTTC. This sequence encodes CASSLGTRSYNEQFF.

V gene TRBV29-1 combines with J gene TRBJ1-1; 7 bases are a match to TRBD1. Germline V CDR1 and CDR2: SQVTM, ANQGSEA. The V and J ends lost 7 bases and 4 bases, in that order; junction bases with no gene match: 9. The CDR3 covers 13 residues. DNA of the CDR3: TGCAGCGGGGTGACAGGGTTGATCACTGAAGCTTTCTTT. The encoded protein is CSGVTGLITEAFF.

The chain recombines TRBV5-1 with TRBJ2-7; D possibly corresponds to TRBD1 (7 bases). V was shortened by 4 bases and J by 5 bases, with 16 bases between the two germline ends. Germline CDR1 and CDR2: SGHRS and YFSETQ. This CDR3 contains 14 residues. Here the CDR3 reads CASSPEGAVHEQYF. As DNA, the CDR3 is TGCGCCAGCAGCCCGGAGGGGGCCGTTCACGAGCAGTACTTC.

This chain joins TRBV7-2 and TRBJ2-3; D unresolved. The CDR3 totals 15 residues. Trimming cost V 4 bases and J 3 bases, with 14 bases left between them. CDR1 and CDR2 (germline): SGHTA, FQGNSA. For the CDR3, the DNA is TGTGCCAGCAGCTCCCCCGACGGGTTAACAGATACGCAGTATTTT. As protein: CASSSPDGLTDTQYF.

This clonotype occurred a few times. The junction departs from the called germline gene at one end, perhaps through a read error. The J gene is TRBJ2-1, the V gene TRBV4-1; D remains ambiguous. The germline gives CDR1 MGHRA, CDR2 YSYEKL. The CDR3 spans 11 residues. The CDR3 reads CASSQERHPVF. The CDR3 DNA reads as TGCGCCAGCAGCCAAGAGAGGCACCCCGTCTTC.

Only a few counts were recorded for this clonotype. V usage is TRBV11-2 and J usage is TRBJ1-2; D may be TRBD1 (6 bases). The V gene's germline CDR1 is SGHAT and CDR2 FQNNGV. V lost 0 bases and J lost 4, with 9 bases in between. The CDR3 has 14 amino acids. The CDR3 coding sequence is TGTGCCAGCAGCTTAGATGTCAGGGGCTATGGCTACACCTTC. Translation: CASSLDVRGYGYTF.

In its sample, this clonotype was seen a few times. This chain links TRBV27 with TRBJ2-2, with D possibly matching TRBD2 (6 bases). The germline CDR1 and CDR2 sequences are MNHEY and SMNVEV (reference sequence). The CDR3 length is 14 residues. V lost 7 bases and J lost 5, with 14 bases in between. This CDR3 is CASTDRGRTGELFF. CDR3 DNA sequence: TGTGCCAGCACCGATCGGGGGAGGACCGGGGAGCTGTTTTTT.

This clonotype was detected only a few times. The rearrangement uses TRBV10-3 and TRBJ2-1; unclear D gene. The length of the CDR3 is 12 residues. The V gene's germline CDR1 is ENHRY and CDR2 SYGVKD. The V and J ends lost 4 bases and 5 bases respectively, with 6 bases between them. The CDR3 reads CAISGTNNEQFF. CDR3 DNA sequence: TGTGCCATCAGTGGGACCAACAATGAGCAGTTCTTC.

The chain employs TRBV7-9 and TRBJ2-5, with 9 bases identical to TRBD2. The CDR3 is 15 amino acids. Trimming took 2 bases from V and 4 from J; bases not matched to a gene: 5. The germline CDR1 and CDR2 sequences are SEHNR and FQNEAQ (reference sequence). CDR3 nucleotide sequence: TGTGCCAGCAGCTTATTCGCGGGAGGGCGAGAGACCCAGTACTTC. Its protein product is CASSLFAGGRETQYF.

This clonotype was seen repeatedly, ten times or more. V gene TRBV5-4 combines with J gene TRBJ1-3, with D unclear. CDR1 and CDR2 (germline): SGHNT, YYREEE (reference sequence). CDR3 size: 15 residues. Trimming pared 5 bases from V and 0 bases from J, leaving 12 bases between. As DNA, the CDR3 is TGTGCCAGCAGTTCAGACGGAATCTCTGGAAACACCATATATTTT. The encoded protein is CASSSDGISGNTIYF.

This clonotype was observed a few times. This chain links TRBV20-1 with TRBJ2-1; 10 positions match TRBD2. Germline values: CDR1 DFQATT, CDR2 SNEGSKA (reference sequence). The ends lost 2 bases at V and 7 bases at J; junction bases unmatched: 5. This CDR3 comprises 14 residues. CDR3 in DNA: TGCAGTGCTAGACTAGCGGGAGATTGGAATGAGCAGTTCTTC. Translation gives CSARLAGDWNEQFF.

This clonotype was detected once. J is TRBJ1-2 and V is TRBV1; no DNA check was done on the table's D call, TRBD1. TRBV1 is reported as a pseudogene. The CDR3 has 13 amino acids. As DNA, the CDR3 is TGCACCAGCAGCCAAGGAACGTCCCGCGGCTACACCTTC. It yields the protein CTSSQGTSRGYTF.

The chain uses TRBV29-1 and TRBJ1-1, with D perhaps TRBD1 (5 bases). The CDR3 has 14 residues. CDR1 is SQVTM and CDR2 is ANQGSEA in the germline V gene. Trimming shortened V by 6 bases and J by 5 bases, and 19 bases separated the two germline ends. DNA of the CDR3: TGCAGCGTCCACGGGACCCGGGCGAAGACTGAAGCTTTCTTT. This sequence encodes CSVHGTRAKTEAFF.

V and J are TRBV5-6 and TRBJ1-4, with a possible D match to TRBD1 (5 bases). Trimming shortened V by 3 bases and J by 3 bases, and 12 bases separated the two germline ends. This CDR3 contains 15 residues. Germline CDR1 reads SGHDT; CDR2 reads YYEEEE. The CDR3 region is CASSSYQGANEKLFF. The CDR3, as DNA: TGTGCCAGCAGCTCATATCAAGGGGCTAATGAAAAACTGTTTTTT.

The rearrangement links TRBV7-8 to TRBJ2-1, with a possible D match to TRBD2 (5 bases). Trimming left V 6 bases short and J 4 bases short, with 16 bases between. Germline CDR1 SGHVS, CDR2 FQNEAQ. This CDR3 spans 15 amino acids. This CDR3 is CASRSTSLGYNEQFF. CDR3 sequence (DNA): TGTGCCAGCAGATCTACTAGTTTGGGGTACAATGAGCAGTTCTTC.

This chain connects TRBV5-1 to TRBJ2-5, with TRBD1 as a possible D gene (7 bases). The CDR3 covers 14 residues. Germline CDR1 is SGHRS and CDR2 is YFSETQ. Deletions cut 4 bases from V and 0 bases from J, with 10 bases between. The CDR3 nucleotides read TGCGCCAGCAGCGCAGGGGGGAACCAAGAGACCCAGTACTTC. This gives the protein CASSAGGNQETQYF.

This clonotype was picked up a small number of times. The CDR3 DNA is TGTGCCAGCAGCGCCTCGCAGGGGGCTCCTGGAAACACCATATATTTT. This gives the protein CASSASQGAPGNTIYF. The chain is built from TRBV9 and TRBJ1-3; 8 bases align to TRBD1. In germline, CDR1 is SGDLS, CDR2 YYNGEE. The CDR3 loop spans 16 amino acids. With 3 bases clipped from V and 2 bases from J, the junction kept 7 bases outside the gene matches.